This entry lists 7 T cell receptor beta chains sequenced from one sample in a study of cytomegalovirus exposure and HLA in healthy donors. The primer mix had 60 Vbeta and 13 Jbeta primers. Repertoires were generated with immunoSEQ multiplex PCR, while TCRdb's copy carries only in-frame clones and drops some. The table counts some 160,000 clones; approximately 2% lies in the top ten. Sequences were obtained from PBMCs. These receptors were obtained from a young man in good health and CMV-seronegative.

The chain recombines TRBV10-3 with TRBJ2-3; 7 bases map to TRBD2. Germline assignment: CDR1 ENHRY and CDR2 SYGVKD. The ends lost 7 bases at V and 1 base at J; junction bases unmatched: 5. The CDR3 loop spans 14 amino acids. Here the CDR3 DNA reads TGTGCCATCACACCTAGCGGAGGCACAGATACGCAGTATTTT. Amino acids: CAITPSGGTDTQYF.

CDR3 sequence (DNA): TGTGCCAGCAGCTACGGGACAGACTACAATGAGCAGTTCTTC. It encodes CASSYGTDYNEQFF. V gene TRBV5-8 combines with J gene TRBJ2-1, with TRBD1 identical over 7 bases. CDR3 length equals 14 residues. Germline V gives CDR1 SGHTS, CDR2 YDEGEE. V trimming: 3 bases; J trimming: 3 bases; junction bases outside the gene matches: 3. Full variable domain (missing parts from reference TRBV5-8 and TRBJ2-1): EAGVTQSPTHLIKTRGQQATLRCSPISGHTSVYWYQQALGLGLQFLLWYDEGEERNRGNFPPRFSGRQFPNYSSELNVNALELEDSALYLCASSYGTDYNEQFFGPGTRLTVL.

The genes are TRBV5-4 and TRBJ2-7, with 16 bases fitting TRBD2. Germline-derived CDR1 and CDR2 are SGHNT and YYREEE (reference sequence). Trimming at V came to 4 bases and at J to 4 bases, leaving 8 bases not matched to a gene. This CDR3 spans 17 amino acids. The CDR3 DNA follows: TGTGCCAGCAGCCGCGGGACTAGCGGGAGGGCCGGGTACGAGCAGTACTTC. This encodes CASSRGTSGRAGYEQYF.

The V gene is TRBV18, the J gene TRBJ2-2; D not certain. V lost 3 bases and J 2 bases, leaving 13 bases between the germline ends. CDR1 KGHSH and CDR2 LQKENI come from the germline V gene. The CDR3 extends over 16 amino acids. CDR3 bases: TGTGCCAGCTCACCCCGGAGCGATATAAACACCGGGGAGCTGTTTTTT. This gives the protein CASSPRSDINTGELFF.

The V and J genes are TRBV7-3 and TRBJ2-7, with 10 nucleotides matching TRBD2. J lost 12 bases, V lost 5 bases, and 7 bases had no gene match. Germline V gene lookup returns CDR1 SGHTA and CDR2 FQGTGA. The CDR3 is 12 amino acids. CDR3 sequence: CASSPQAGGLYF. CDR3 DNA: TGTGCCAGCAGCCCGCAAGCGGGGGGGCTGTACTTC.

This rearrangement joins TRBV18 to TRBJ1-1; D is unclear. Germline V gene sequence: CDR1 KGHSH, CDR2 LQKENI. There are 13 residues in the CDR3. Deletions cut 6 bases from V and 3 bases from J, with 11 bases between. CDR3 sequence (DNA): TGTGCCAGCTCGTCTAGAGGTGACACTGAAGCTTTCTTT. Protein: CASSSRGDTEAFF.

The rearrangement uses TRBV6-6 and TRBJ2-2, with 12 bases fitting TRBD2. Germline CDR1 reads MNHNY; CDR2 reads SVGAGI (reference sequence). The CDR3 contains 15 residues. The V gene end was trimmed by 6 bases and the J gene end by 8 bases; junction bases not matched to a gene: 7. The CDR3 reads CASRPGLAGYGELFF. CDR3 DNA sequence: TGTGCCAGCAGGCCGGGACTAGCGGGTTATGGGGAGCTGTTTTTT.